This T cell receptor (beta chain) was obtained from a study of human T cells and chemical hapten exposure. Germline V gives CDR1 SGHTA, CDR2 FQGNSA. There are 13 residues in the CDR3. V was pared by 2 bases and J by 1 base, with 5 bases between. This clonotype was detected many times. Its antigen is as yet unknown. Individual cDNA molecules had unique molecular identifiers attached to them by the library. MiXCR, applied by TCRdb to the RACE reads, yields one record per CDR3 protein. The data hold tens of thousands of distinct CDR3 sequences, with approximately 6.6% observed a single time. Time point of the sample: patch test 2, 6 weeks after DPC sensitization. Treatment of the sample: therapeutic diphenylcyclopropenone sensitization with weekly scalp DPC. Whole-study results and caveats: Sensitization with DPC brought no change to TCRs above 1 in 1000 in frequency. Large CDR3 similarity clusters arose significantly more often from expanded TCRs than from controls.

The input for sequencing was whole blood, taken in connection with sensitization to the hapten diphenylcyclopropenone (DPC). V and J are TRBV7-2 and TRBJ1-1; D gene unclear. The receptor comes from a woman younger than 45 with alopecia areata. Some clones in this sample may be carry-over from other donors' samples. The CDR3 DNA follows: TGTGCCAGCAGCTTAAATGGGAACACTGAAGCTTTCTTT. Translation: CASSLNGNTEAFF.